This entry describes one TCR beta chain. What it recognizes is unknown. Each CDR3 protein gets one entry in TCRdb, which reprocessed the 5' RACE reads and gives no DNA. Its clone listing holds about 450,000 distinct CDR3 sequences. This record belongs to a study of T cells expressing NK-cell markers. Study details: Investigators obtained TCR beta repertoires from sorted CD3+CD56+NKG2C+, CD3+CD56+NKG2C- and CD3+CD56-NKG2C+ T cells. Serological testing identified seven of the eight sequenced donors as HCMV-seropositive and one as seronegative.

Points from the study as a whole: These same clonotypes (in a few donors) also led the CD3+CD56-NKG2C+ fraction. Nothing established the HCMV specificity of expanded NKG2C+ T cell clones.

The origin of this receptor is a woman between 18 and 75 years old in good health. Sequenced: blood T cells: a sorted CD56 or NKG2C T cell subset, CD4+ or CD8+ T cells, or bulk PBMC T cells (not recorded which).

Here the CDR3 reads CASSFSRGVIAKNIQYF. This chain connects TRBV28 to TRBJ2-4; the TRBD1 assignment by TCRdb is unverifiable without DNA. CDR3 length: 17 amino acids. Germline CDR1 reads MDHEN; CDR2 reads SYDVKM.